This T cell receptor beta chain was profiled in a study of blood T cell repertoires in COVID-19. For the study at large: T cells, B-cell-depleted T cells, or PBMCs provided the cDNA or gDNA that served as material.

With 1 base clipped from V and 9 bases from J, the junction kept 6 bases outside the gene matches. The CDR3 has 14 amino acids. Germline assignment: CDR1 LGHNT and CDR2 FRNRAP. Some clones are missing from TCRdb's copy, which holds only in-frame ones; the method was immunoSEQ multiplex PCR. This table holds 150,000 or so clones, more than 80% found once. The clonotype was recovered from a human donor with acute or convalescent COVID-19. The donor label of this sample is uncertain. V gene TRBV12-5 combines with J gene TRBJ2-3; the match to TRBD2 covers 8 bases. Sequencing was carried out using peripheral blood. The CDR3 region is CASGLGTSLGTQYF. The CDR3 DNA is TGTGCTAGTGGTTTGGGGACTAGCCTCGGCACGCAGTATTTT.